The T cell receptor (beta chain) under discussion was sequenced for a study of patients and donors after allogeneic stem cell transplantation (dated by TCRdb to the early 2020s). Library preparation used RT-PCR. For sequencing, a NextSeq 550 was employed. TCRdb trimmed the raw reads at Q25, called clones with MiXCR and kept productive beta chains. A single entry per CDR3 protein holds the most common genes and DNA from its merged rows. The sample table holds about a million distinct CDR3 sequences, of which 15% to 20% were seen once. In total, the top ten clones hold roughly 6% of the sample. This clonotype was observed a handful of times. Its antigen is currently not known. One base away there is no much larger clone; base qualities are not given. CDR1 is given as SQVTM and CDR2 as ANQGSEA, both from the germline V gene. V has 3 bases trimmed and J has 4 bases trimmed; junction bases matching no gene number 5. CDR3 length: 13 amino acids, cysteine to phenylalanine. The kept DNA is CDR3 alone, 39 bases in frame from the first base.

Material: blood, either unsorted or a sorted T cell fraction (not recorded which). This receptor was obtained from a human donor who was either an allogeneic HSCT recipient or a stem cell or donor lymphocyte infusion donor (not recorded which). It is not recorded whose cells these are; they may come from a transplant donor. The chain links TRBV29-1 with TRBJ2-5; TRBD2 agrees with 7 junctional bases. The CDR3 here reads CSVERAGRETQYF. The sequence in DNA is TGCAGCGTTGAGAGAGCGGGGAGAGAGACCCAGTACTTC.